The 12 T cell receptor beta chains reported below all come from one sample, sequenced in a study of blood T cell repertoires in COVID-19. Produced via immunoSEQ multiplex PCR; TCRdb's table is partial and in-frame only. The top ten clones hold 9.4% of a sample with 260,000 or so clones, over 75% of them seen once. What was sequenced was peripheral blood. The receptors stem from a young man with active or convalescent COVID-19.

The chain links TRBV6-2 or TRBV6-3 to TRBJ2-3; D is unclear. V shed 5 bases and J shed 0 bases, with 6 bases lying between them. This CDR3 region has 13 residues. Germline V gene sequence: CDR1 MNHEY, CDR2 SVGEGT. The CDR3 region is CASSTTSTDTQYF. CDR3 in DNA: TGTGCCAGCAGTACGACTAGCACAGATACGCAGTATTTT.

The chain joins TRBV4-1 to TRBJ2-2; 16 bases align to TRBD2. The CDR3 extends over 20 amino acids. Germline V gives CDR1 MGHRA, CDR2 YSYEKL. The trim removed 0 bases at V and 0 bases at J, leaving 4 bases unmatched. CDR3 sequence (DNA): TGCGCCAGCAGCCAAGAGGGACTAGCGGGGGGGCCGGCGAACACCGGGGAGCTGTTTTTT. This gives the protein CASSQEGLAGGPANTGELFF.

This clone has a handful of counts. V usage is TRBV9 and J usage is TRBJ1-6; no definite D call. V gave up 0 bases and J gave up 3 bases, with 10 bases separating them. The CDR3 has 16 amino acids. Germline CDR1 and CDR2: SGDLS and YYNGEE. In DNA form, the CDR3 reads TGTGCCAGCAGCGTAGATAAGGGAGACTATAATTCACCCCTCCACTTT. Its translation is CASSVDKGDYNSPLHF.

This chain links TRBV5-1 with TRBJ2-3, with D maybe TRBD1 (5 bases). Trimming cost V 4 bases and J 3 bases, with 9 bases left between them. Germline CDR1 and CDR2: SGHRS and YFSETQ. The CDR3 is 13 residues long. This CDR3 is CASSGQGTDTQYF. CDR3 sequence (DNA): TGCGCCAGCAGCGGGCAGGGAACAGATACGCAGTATTTT.

J is TRBJ2-7 and V is TRBV5-5, with D unclear. The length of the CDR3 is 14 residues. Germline lookup yields CDR1 SGHKS and CDR2 YYEKEE (reference sequence). Trimming left V 4 bases short and J 6 bases short, with 17 bases between. The CDR3 spells CASSRVGNPGEQYF. CDR3 in DNA: TGTGCCAGCAGCCGGGTTGGAAACCCCGGCGAGCAGTACTTC.

The chain is built from TRBV5-5 and TRBJ1-3; D gene ambiguous. Trimming removed 1 base from V and 1 base from J, with 9 bases in between. The germline V gene encodes CDR1 SGHKS and CDR2 YYEKEE (reference sequence). CDR3 length: 15 amino acids. The chain's CDR3 is CASSLYAGSGNTIYF. CDR3 DNA sequence: TGTGCCAGCAGCTTGTACGCGGGTTCTGGAAACACCATATATTTT. Looking up the rest from reference TRBV5-5 and TRBJ1-3 gives the full variable domain: DAGVTQSPTHLIKTRGQQVTLRCSPISGHKSVSWYQQVLGQGPQFIFQYYEKEERGRGNFPDRFSARQFPNYSSELNVNALLLGDSALYLCASSLYAGSGNTIYFGEGSWLTVV.

CDR3 sequence reads: CASSPGTDASYEQYF. The CDR3 nucleotides are TGTGCCAGCAGCCCCGGGACAGATGCCTCCTACGAGCAGTACTTC. This chain uses TRBV7-8 with TRBJ2-7, with TRBD1 matching over 7 bases. CDR3 length: 15 amino acids. Germline lookup yields CDR1 SGHVS and CDR2 FQNEAQ. V lost 5 bases and J lost 0; bases outside the gene matches: 7.

The rearrangement uses TRBV9 and TRBJ1-1; tentatively, D is TRBD1 (5 bases). V was shortened by 4 bases and J by 4 bases, with 14 bases between the two germline ends. Germline CDR1 SGDLS, CDR2 YYNGEE. This CDR3 spans 14 amino acids. The chain's CDR3 is CASSSGGVSTEAFF. The CDR3 DNA is TGTGCCAGCAGCTCCGGGGGGGTGTCCACTGAAGCTTTCTTT.

The V call is TRBV27, the J call TRBJ2-3, with TRBD2 matching 13 bases. In germline, CDR1 is MNHEY, CDR2 SMNVEV (reference sequence). The trim removed 6 bases at V and 2 bases at J, leaving 5 bases unmatched. The CDR3 sequence is 16 residues long. Written as DNA, the CDR3 is TGTGCCAGCAGGTGGACTAGCGGGGGAGCCACAGATACGCAGTATTTT. Protein product: CASRWTSGGATDTQYF.

The chain links TRBV6-1 to TRBJ2-7, with 8 bases identical to TRBD1. Trimming took 8 bases from V and 5 from J; bases not matched to a gene: 5. Germline values: CDR1 MNHNS, CDR2 SASEGT. The CDR3 spans 12 residues. CDR3 sequence reads: CASGPGGHEQYF. The DNA of the CDR3 is TGTGCCAGCGGGCCAGGGGGCCACGAGCAGTACTTC.

V usage is TRBV5-6 and J usage is TRBJ1-2; perhaps TRBD1 as D (6 bases). Germline CDR1 is SGHDT and CDR2 is YYEEEE. V was trimmed by 6 bases and J by 6 bases, leaving 15 bases between them. The CDR3 totals 13 residues. CDR3 protein: CASKYIGQHGYTF. In DNA, the CDR3 is TGTGCCAGCAAATACATCGGACAGCATGGCTACACCTTC.

The chain recombines TRBV5-6 with TRBJ2-7; 8 positions match TRBD1. V was pared by 9 bases and J by 5 bases, with 10 bases of the junction left unmatched. The length of the CDR3 is 13 residues. Germline CDR1 SGHDT, CDR2 YYEEEE. The CDR3 loop reads CATLDRGRHEQYF. The CDR3 DNA is TGTGCCACCCTCGACAGGGGCCGCCACGAGCAGTACTTC. The whole variable domain, remainder taken from reference TRBV5-6 and TRBJ2-7, is DAGVTQSPTHLIKTRGQQVTLRCSPKSGHDTVSWYQQALGQGPQFIFQYYEEEERQRGNFPDRFSGHQFPNYSSELNVNALLLGDSALYLCATLDRGRHEQYFGPGTRLTVT.